The table lists the clone carrying this TCR beta chain with many counts. What it binds is unknown. Scientists made TCR beta libraries using quantitative 5'-RACE with molecular barcodes. In TCRdb, the 5' RACE reads were re-called with MiXCR into one record per CDR3 protein. The sample carries approximately 250,000 distinct CDR3 sequences, about 10% recorded once. Germline loops: CDR1 DFQATT, CDR2 SNEGSKA (reference sequence). This CDR3 comprises 13 residues. V was trimmed by 4 bases and J by 4 bases, leaving 13 bases between them. The source of the sample is a study of CD8 T cells in ankylosing spondylitis. Study results and limitations: In ankylosing spondylitis blood, a motif of fewer than 10 highly homologous TCR beta variants appeared characteristic. Disease-linked clones bore a CD8+ phenotype and were relatively rare in peripheral blood. Reports of some motif variants in reactive arthritis synovial fluid and blood predate this one.

The sequenced sample was blood, either unsorted or a sorted T cell fraction (not recorded which). The TCR was taken from a male donor with ankylosing spondylitis or in good health (not recorded which). The rearrangement joins TRBV20-1 to TRBJ1-1; D gene ambiguous. CDR3: CSATRQEGTEAFF. The DNA of the CDR3 is TGCAGTGCTACCCGCCAGGAGGGCACTGAAGCTTTCTTT.